This is a list of T cell receptor beta chains from one sample in a study of shared clonotypes between healthy human individuals. Sequencing was performed with immunoSEQ multiplex PCR; in TCRdb, only in-frame clones are kept and a portion is missing. Of roughly 2.4 million clones listed, approximately 94% are singletons. The sample consisted of naive CD4+ T cells sorted from blood. These TCRs come from a man between 18 and 29 years old in good health. CDR3s include the opening cysteine and the closing phenylalanine or tryptophan. A D gene is named only where the DNA matches it firmly. Size values are once, few and many counts, or a class for expanded clones, and some rows have none.

14 | . | TRBJ1-2 | TRBV6-5 | . | TGTGCCAGCAGTCGTTTGTCCACTAACTATGGCTACACCTTC | CASSRLSTNYGYTF
18 | . | TRBJ2-7 | TRBV14 | . | TGTGCCAGCAGCCAGGAGCCGAACAGGGTGGCCACCCCCTACGAGCAGTACTTC | CASSQEPNRVATPYEQYF
13 | TRBD2 | TRBJ2-5 | TRBV29-1 | once | TGCAGCGTTGGGGGGACTAGCGCAGAGACCCAGTACTTC | CSVGGTSAETQYF
13 | . | TRBJ1-2 | TRBV6-1 | . | TGTGCCAGCAGTGAAGGCGGGAGGTGGGGCTACACCTTC | CASSEGGRWGYTF
18 | . | TRBJ2-2 | TRBV5-1 | . | TGCGCCAGCAGCTTGGTGGCGCAGCGCTTTAAAGGCACCGGGGAGCTGTTTTTT | CASSLVAQRFKGTGELFF
13 | . | TRBJ2-1 | TRBV6-5 | . | TGTGCCAGCAGTGAGGACTCTACGAATGAGCAGTTCTTC | CASSEDSTNEQFF
15 | TRBD1 | TRBJ1-6 | TRBV2 | . | TGTGCCAGCAGTAGACAGGGATATTATAATTCACCCCTCCACTTT | CASSRQGYYNSPLHF
17 | TRBD1 | TRBJ2-2 | TRBV5-1 | . | TGCGCCAGCAGCTTGGCCTTGGGGACAGCGAACACCGGGGAGCTGTTTTTT | CASSLALGTANTGELFF
15 | . | TRBJ1-6 | TRBV5-6 | once | TGTGCCAGCAGCTTGGACCGGGGGAAAAATCCACCCCTCCACTTT | CASSLDRGKNPPLHF
15 | . | TRBJ2-7 | TRBV4-3 | . | TGCGCCAGCAGCCAAGATGGTGGAAGCTCCTACGAGCAGTACTTC | CASSQDGGSSYEQYF
16 | TRBD1 | TRBJ2-7 | TRBV5-1 | . | TGCGCCAGCAGCTTGGGCGGGACAGGGGGAACCTACGAGCAGTACTTC | CASSLGGTGGTYEQYF
14 | . | TRBJ2-3 | TRBV2 | . | TGTGCCAGCAGTGAACAGGGAAGCACAGATACGCAGTATTTT | CASSEQGSTDTQYF
15 | . | TRBJ2-1 | TRBV4-1 | . | TGCGCCAGCAGCCGCGCTGAGAGCTCCTACAATGAGCAGTTCTTC | CASSRAESSYNEQFF
13 | . | TRBJ2-5 | TRBV7-9 | . | TGTGCCAGCAGCGCATCCGGGACAGAGACCCAGTACTTC | CASSASGTETQYF
14 | . | TRBJ2-5 | TRBV2 | . | TGTGCCAGCATGGAGCAGCCGTCCCCTGGGGCCCAGTACTTC | CASMEQPSPGAQYF
15 | . | TRBJ1-3 | TRBV10-3 | . | TGTGCCGTCCGGGACCCAGCCCTTGCTGGAAACACCATATATTTT | CAVRDPALAGNTIYF
13 | . | TRBJ1-1 | TRBV11-1 | . | TGTGCCAGCGGGGAAGGGGGTAACACTGAAGCTTTCTTT | CASGEGGNTEAFF
14 | TRBD1 | TRBJ2-5 | TRBV5-4 | . | TGTGCCAGCAGAGCGGACAGGTACCAAGAGACCCAGTACTTC | CASRADRYQETQYF
11 | . | TRBJ2-1 | TRBV11-2 | . | TGTGCCAGCAGCTTAGAGCTAGTGAAGTTCTTC | CASSLELVKFF
14 | . | TRBJ2-2 | TRBV25-1 | . | TGTGCCAGCAGTGAACTTCTGGACACCGGGGAGCTGTTTTTT | CASSELLDTGELFF
15 | . | TRBJ1-4 | TRBV2 | . | TGTGCCAGCAGCCCCCCCAGGACAACTAATGAAAAACTGTTTTTT | CASSPPRTTNEKLFF
14 | . | TRBJ2-5 | TRBV7-2 | . | TGTGCCAGCAGCTTAGCGGGGACCCAAGAGACCCAGTACTTC | CASSLAGTQETQYF
15 | . | TRBJ1-2 | TRBV6-5 | . | TGTGCCAGCAGTTACTCGTGGGGTGAGGACTATGGCTACACCTTC | CASSYSWGEDYGYTF
13 | . | TRBJ2-5 | TRBV6-5 | . | TGTGCCAGCAGTAGGGGTTACCAAGAGACCCAGTACTTC | CASSRGYQETQYF
15 | TRBD1 | TRBJ2-2 | TRBV18 | . | TGTGCCAGCTCCCCTACCGGGACAGGGAGCGGGGAGCTGTTTTTT | CASSPTGTGSGELFF
15 | TRBD1 | TRBJ1-1 | TRBV5-1 | . | TGCGCCAGCAGCTTGGGGGCGGGACAGAGCACTGAAGCTTTCTTT | CASSLGAGQSTEAFF
15 | TRBD1 | TRBJ1-4 | TRBV28 | . | TGTGCCAGCAGTTTGAGACAGGGAGGGCTAGAAAAACTGTTTTTT | CASSLRQGGLEKLFF
15 | TRBD1 | TRBJ1-6 | TRBV7-2 | . | TGTGCCAGCAGCTTGGCGGGACAGGGTGGTTCACCCCTCCACTTT | CASSLAGQGGSPLHF
11 | . | TRBJ1-6 | TRBV2 | . | TGTGCCAGCAGTACAGGGACCTTGCTCCACTTT | CASSTGTLLHF
16 | . | TRBJ1-1 | TRBV12-5 | . | TGTGCTAGTGGTTTGGGCTCCAGGGTTGGGAACACTGAAGCTTTCTTT | CASGLGSRVGNTEAFF
13 | . | TRBJ1-1 | TRBV10-2 | . | TGCGCCAGCAGGGGGGACGGGAACACTGAAGCTTTCTTT | CASRGDGNTEAFF
15 | TRBD2 | TRBJ2-7 | TRBV5-1 | . | TGCGCCAGCAGCTTGGGCCCTAGCGGGACCTACGAGCAGTACTTC | CASSLGPSGTYEQYF
15 | TRBD1 | TRBJ1-1 | TRBV6-5 | . | TGTGCCAGCAGTTACAACAGGGGGCGGAATACTGAAGCTTTCTTT | CASSYNRGRNTEAFF
13 | TRBD1 | TRBJ1-2 | TRBV18 | few | TGTGCCAGCTCTCCAACAGGGGACTATGGCTACACCTTC | CASSPTGDYGYTF
16 | . | TRBJ1-1 | TRBV19 | . | TGTGCCAGTAGTATGGGTACAGTTCTCATGAACACTGAAGCTTTCTTT | CASSMGTVLMNTEAFF
15 | TRBD1 | TRBJ2-7 | TRBV5-1 | . | TGCGCCAGCAGCTTGGCCGACAGGGACGCGTACGAGCAGTACTTC | CASSLADRDAYEQYF
16 | . | TRBJ1-2 | TRBV19 | . | TGTGCCAGTAGTATAAGAGTTCGGACAGACATTGATGGCTACACCTTC | CASSIRVRTDIDGYTF
12 | . | TRBJ1-1 | TRBV28 | . | TGTGCCAGCAGTTCGCGACAGTCTGAAGCTTTCTTT | CASSSRQSEAFF
15 | . | TRBJ1-5 | TRBV2 | . | TGTGCCAGCAGTCCCAGGGACAACAGCAATCAGCCCCAGCATTTT | CASSPRDNSNQPQHF
13 | TRBD1 | TRBJ2-5 | TRBV5-3 | . | TGTGCCAGAAGCAAGGACAGGGGAGAGACCCAGTACTTC | CARSKDRGETQYF
11 | . | TRBJ2-5 | TRBV29-1 | . | TGCAGCGTTGGGGGGGAAGAGACCCAGTACTTC | CSVGGEETQYF
11 | . | TRBJ2-2 | TRBV29-1 | . | TGCAGCGTTCGAGACACCGGGGAGCTGTTTTTT | CSVRDTGELFF
15 | . | TRBJ1-5 | TRBV7-2 | . | TGTGCCAGCAGCTTAACCGCAGGTAGCAATCAGCCCCAGCATTTT | CASSLTAGSNQPQHF
13 | . | TRBJ2-5 | TRBV7-2 | . | TGTGCCAGCAGCTTGGGGGTTTCGGAGACCCAGTACTTC | CASSLGVSETQYF
15 | . | TRBJ2-3 | TRBV4-3 | once | TGCGCCAGCAGCCAAGGGTTGCCGGGCACAGATACGCAGTATTTT | CASSQGLPGTDTQYF
16 | TRBD2 | TRBJ2-7 | TRBV4-1 | . | TGCGCCAGCAGCCAAGAACCCGGGACTAGGGGTCGCGAGCAGTACTTC | CASSQEPGTRGREQYF
13 | . | TRBJ1-2 | TRBV28 | . | TGTGCCAGCAGTTTATCGGACTTTTATGGCTACACCTTC | CASSLSDFYGYTF
13 | TRBD1 | TRBJ1-1 | TRBV30 | . | TGTGCCTGGAGTCCAGGGGGGTCCACTGAAGCTTTCTTT | CAWSPGGSTEAFF
15 | TRBD1 | TRBJ2-5 | TRBV5-8 | . | TGTGCCAGCAGCTTGCTCTGGGACAGACAAGAGACCCAGTACTTC | CASSLLWDRQETQYF